This TCR beta chain was documented in a study of T cell responses to AZD1222 COVID-19 vaccine. The repertoire was sequenced with immunoSEQ multiplex PCR; TCRdb's copy has only in-frame clones and lacks some. This sample has about 150,000 clones; about nine tenths occur once, and the top ten carry 1.5% to 2%. Study observations and caveats: Among vaccine-associated CD4 TCRs, coverage spanned spike, with dominance at 160-218 and 743-854. Only five to seven AZD1222 recipients tested seropositive at baseline. Repertoire sampling was restricted to post-peak T cell response timepoints.

Comment on this clone: What it recognizes is unknown.

The V and J ends lost 3 bases and 3 bases, in that order; junction bases with no gene match: 8. CDR3 size: 16 residues. Germline CDR1 is PRHDT and CDR2 is FYEKMQ (reference sequence). This TCR was sampled from an adult in good health. This chain links TRBV13 with TRBJ2-7, with TRBD2 matching 10 bases. The specimen comprised peripheral blood, sampled on day 0 of AZD1222 vaccination. DNA for the CDR3: TGTGCCAGCAGCTTTCTAGCGGGAGAGTTTATCTACGAGCAGTACTTC. Residues: CASSFLAGEFIYEQYF.